The entry that follows covers one T cell receptor beta chain sequence. The target antigen is unknown. The data were obtained in a study of T cell responses to AZD1222 COVID-19 vaccine. General study results and limits: All repertoire sampling was performed exclusively after the peak T cell response.

This CDR3 comprises 14 residues. Per germline, CDR1 ENHRY and CDR2 SYGVKD. Trimming removed 8 bases from V and 5 bases from J; junction bases left unmatched: 5. Profiling relied on immunoSEQ multiplex PCR, and the TCRdb table lists in-frame clones only, not all of them. The sample records more than 100,000 clones, approximately 92% being singletons. Recipients boosted at about 4 weeks or about 12 weeks are pooled. The V call is TRBV10-3, the J call TRBJ2-5; 13 positions match TRBD2. Source: peripheral blood, taken 28 days after the second AZD1222 dose. This clonotype originated in an adult who received the AZD1222 COVID-19 vaccine. This chain's CDR3 is CAISGLAGVETQYF. CDR3 nucleotides: TGTGCCATCTCAGGACTAGCGGGGGTGGAGACCCAGTACTTC.